These T cell receptor beta chains were read from a single sample in a study of cytotoxic CD8 clonotypes in ibrutinib-treated CLL. Data came from immunoSEQ multiplex PCR; TCRdb stores just in-frame clones and leaves some out. The sample lists approximately 42,000 clones, approximately 74% occurring once. This specimen was PBMCs, taken after 12 months of ibrutinib treatment. The source is a human donor with chronic lymphocytic leukemia. Both conserved end residues are part of each CDR3. The D gene is left open where the match is weak. Size tells how often a clone was seen (once, few, many) or the class of an expanded clone, and some rows leave it out.

d_gene	j_gene	v_gene	abundance	CDR3nt	CDR3aa
NA	TRBJ2-3	TRBV4-3	few	TGCGCCAGCAGCCAAGACTACACAGATACGCAGTATTTT	CASSQDYTDTQYF
TRBD2	TRBJ2-7	TRBV11-2	NA	TGTGCCAGCAGCTTAGAGGTTCTAGCGGGAGTGATCTACGAGCAGTACTTC	CASSLEVLAGVIYEQYF
TRBD1	TRBJ2-1	TRBV5-4	NA	TGTGCCAGCAGCACGGACAGGGGGAATGAGCAGTTCTTC	CASSTDRGNEQFF
NA	TRBJ1-2	TRBV5-6	NA	TGTGCCAGCAGCTTTGGACAGCAAACACTCTATGGCTACACCTTC	CASSFGQQTLYGYTF
NA	TRBJ2-7	TRBV2	once	TGTGCCAGCGGTGTGGCAGGTTATTCGTACGAGCAGTACTTC	CASGVAGYSYEQYF
TRBD1	TRBJ1-2	TRBV6-4	NA	TGTGCCAGCAGTGACCACTTTAGACAGGGGGCCTATGGCTACACCTTC	CASSDHFRQGAYGYTF
NA	TRBJ2-4	TRBV15	NA	TGTGCCACCAGCAGAGCGGAGGACATTCAGTACTTC	CATSRAEDIQYF
NA	TRBJ2-7	TRBV6-1	once	TGTGCCAGCCGGACTGACTACGAGCAGTACTTC	CASRTDYEQYF
TRBD2	TRBJ2-7	TRBV27	few	TGTGCCAGCAGTTTACCGGGACTAGCGACCCACGAGCAGTACTTC	CASSLPGLATHEQYF
NA	TRBJ2-3	TRBV11-2	NA	TGTGCCAGCGAAGCAGGGAGGAGGATACCAGATACGCAGTATTTT	CASEAGRRIPDTQYF
NA	TRBJ2-7	TRBV21-1	NA	TGTGCCAGCAGCAAAGCTTTTGGCAGGGGATTCTACGAGCAGTACTTC	CASSKAFGRGFYEQYF
NA	TRBJ1-5	TRBV2	NA	TGTGCCAGCAGCCGGGACGGAGATAGCAATCAGCCCCAGCATTTT	CASSRDGDSNQPQHF
NA	TRBJ2-1	TRBV18	once	TGTGCCAGCTCACCTAGCGGTTTCTCCTACAATGAGCAGTTCTTC	CASSPSGFSYNEQFF
NA	TRBJ2-3	TRBV11-3	NA	TGTGCCAGCAGTCCTGCGGGGGCAAAACTAGATACGCAGTATTTT	CASSPAGAKLDTQYF